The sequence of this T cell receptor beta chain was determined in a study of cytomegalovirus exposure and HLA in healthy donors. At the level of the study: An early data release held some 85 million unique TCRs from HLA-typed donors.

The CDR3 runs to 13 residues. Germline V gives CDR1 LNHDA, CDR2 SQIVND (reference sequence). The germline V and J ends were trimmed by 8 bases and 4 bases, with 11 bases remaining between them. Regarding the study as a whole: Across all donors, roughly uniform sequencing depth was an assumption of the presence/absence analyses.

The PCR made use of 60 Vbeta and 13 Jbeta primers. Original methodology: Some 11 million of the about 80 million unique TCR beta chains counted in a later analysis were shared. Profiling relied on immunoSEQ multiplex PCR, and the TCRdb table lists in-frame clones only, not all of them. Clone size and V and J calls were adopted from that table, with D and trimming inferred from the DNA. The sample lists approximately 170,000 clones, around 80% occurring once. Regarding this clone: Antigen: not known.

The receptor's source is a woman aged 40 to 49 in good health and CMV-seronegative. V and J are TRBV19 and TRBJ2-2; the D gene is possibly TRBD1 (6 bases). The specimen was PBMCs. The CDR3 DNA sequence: TGTGCCAGTGGGGGACACCTCACCGGGGAGCTGTTTTTT. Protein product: CASGGHLTGELFF.